The TCR beta chain under discussion was sequenced for a study of T cell responses to AZD1222 COVID-19 vaccine. At the level of the study: Investigators merged groups given second doses at roughly 4 or roughly 12 weeks.

The table came from immunoSEQ multiplex PCR; TCRdb's copy has only in-frame clones and leaves some out. Here the sample spans roughly 110,000 clones, roughly nine tenths being singletons. The study, taken as a whole, reports: Reportedly, nearly half the spike-specific TCRs target unmutated variant regions. CD4 TCRs linked to vaccination spanned spike, dominating at 160-218 and 743-854. Donors were chiefly white British, with a greater number of females, and clonal diversity was perhaps underestimated.

The CDR3 runs to 15 residues. The germline V gene encodes CDR1 KGHSH and CDR2 LQKENI. Trimming stripped 3 bases from V and 4 bases from J, with 15 bases between. A word on this clone: Its specificity is not known.

This sequence was found in an adult in good health. Sample: peripheral blood, taken on day 0 of AZD1222 vaccination. The rearrangement joins TRBV18 to TRBJ1-1; possible D gene TRBD1, 5 bases. In DNA form, the CDR3 reads TGTGCCAGCTCACCCCGGAGAGGGGAGGGCACTGAAGCTTTCTTT. This gives the protein CASSPRRGEGTEAFF. The complete variable domain, with remaining parts taken from reference TRBV18 and TRBJ1-1, reads NAGVMQNPRHLVRRRGQEARLRCSPMKGHSHVYWYRQLPEEGLKFMVYLQKENIIDESGMPKERFSAEFPKEGPSILRIQQVVRGDSAAYFCASSPRRGEGTEAFFGQGTRLTVV.